This T cell receptor beta chain was profiled in a study of blood T cell repertoires in COVID-19. About the research overall: Collection of acute and convalescent COVID-19 samples took place in the United States, Italy and Spain. Sources were T cells, B-cell-depleted T cells, or PBMCs; the material itself was cDNA or gDNA.

CDR1 DFQATT and CDR2 SNEGSKA come from the germline V gene (reference sequence). This CDR3 has 13 amino acids. V gave up 3 bases and J gave up 7 bases, with 15 bases separating them. Original handling: Amplification of reference gene primers was used by the study to estimate nucleated cell counts. Libraries were prepared by immunoSEQ multiplex PCR; TCRdb keeps only in-frame clonotypes and omits some of them. V, J and clone size were drawn from that table, and D and trimming were deduced from the DNA. This sample carries hundreds of thousands of clones, over 80% of them seen once, and the ten largest clones take under 0.3%.

The source of this sequence is a woman between 18 and 30 years old with acute or convalescent COVID-19. V is TRBV20-1 and J is TRBJ1-1, with D hard to call. Sequencing was performed on peripheral blood. The CDR3 here is CSASGPPRNEAFF. CDR3 nucleotides: TGCAGTGCTAGTGGGCCTCCGAGGAATGAAGCTTTCTTT.